Following are 21 T cell receptor beta chains from one sample sequenced in a study of T-cell reconstitution after alpha-beta-depleted transplantation in children. Preparation of the TCRbeta library was carried out with unique molecular identifiers. One entry per CDR3 protein, called by TCRdb with MiXCR from the PCR reads. This table holds 100,000 or so distinct CDR3 sequences, 7.5% to 9% found once. This material consisted of PBMCs, taken before TCRalphabeta/CD19-depleted stem cell transplant. These TCRs come from a boy between 2 and 10 years old with acute lymphoblastic leukemia, due to receive a stem cell transplant.

This rearrangement joins TRBV6-2 or TRBV6-3 to TRBJ2-3; 9 bases map to TRBD2. V lost 6 bases and J lost 2; bases outside the gene matches: 6. CDR1 is MNHEY and CDR2 is SVGEGT in the germline V gene. The CDR3 length is 15 residues. CDR3 sequence (DNA): TGTGCCAGCAGACTTAGCGGGAGCTACACAGATACGCAGTATTTT. This encodes CASRLSGSYTDTQYF.

This clonotype was seen a few times. The chain recombines TRBV12-3 or TRBV12-4 with TRBJ1-1; 10 positions match TRBD1. This CDR3 is 14 amino acids long. The V gene end was trimmed by 5 bases and the J gene end by 1 base; junction bases not matched to a gene: 1. The CDR3 spells CASSRTGGNTEAFF. CDR3 nucleotide sequence: TGTGCCAGCAGTAGGACAGGGGGGAACACTGAAGCTTTCTTT.

This clonotype came up many times. J is TRBJ2-3 and V is TRBV9; 10 positions agree with TRBD2. Germline CDR1 is SGDLS and CDR2 is YYNGEE. Unmatched junction bases numbered 3, after V lost 0 bases and J lost 5 bases. There are 15 residues in the CDR3. CDR3 residues: CASSVGLAGVDTQYF. For the CDR3, the DNA is TGTGCCAGCAGCGTAGGCCTAGCGGGGGTAGATACGCAGTATTTT.

This clonotype has just a few counts. CDR3 nucleotides: TGTGCCAGCAGCTTAAGATTCCCGGGACAGGGATTCAATGAGCAGTTCTTC. This codes for CASSLRFPGQGFNEQFF. The chain recombines TRBV7-2 with TRBJ2-1; 9 bases are shared with TRBD1. V trimming: 2 bases; J trimming: 6 bases; junction bases outside the gene matches: 11. CDR1 is SGHTA and CDR2 is FQGNSA in the germline V gene. The CDR3 has 17 amino acids.

The V and J genes are TRBV20-1 and TRBJ2-1; 11 positions match TRBD2. The V gene's germline CDR1 is DFQATT and CDR2 SNEGSKA (reference sequence). With V trimmed by 3 bases and J by 6 bases, 4 bases remained unmatched. CDR3 length equals 14 residues. CDR3 in amino acids: CSASPGLAGNEQFF. CDR3 sequence (DNA): TGCAGTGCTAGTCCCGGACTAGCGGGCAATGAGCAGTTCTTC.

This clonotype was recorded many times. The chain employs TRBV10-3 and TRBJ2-3, with D unresolved. Germline V gene sequence: CDR1 ENHRY, CDR2 SYGVKD. This CDR3 is 14 amino acids long. V was pared by 0 bases and J by 1 base, with 5 bases between. CDR3 coding DNA: TGTGCCATCAGTGAGTCAGATGGCACAGATACGCAGTATTTT. As protein: CAISESDGTDTQYF.

This clonotype was picked up a small number of times. The V call is TRBV18, the J call TRBJ1-4; D unclear. Germline V gives CDR1 KGHSH, CDR2 LQKENI. The CDR3 is 13 amino acids. The V end lost 3 bases, the J end lost 3 bases, and 5 bases lay between the germline ends. CDR3 sequence (DNA): TGTGCCAGCTCACCTAGGGCTAATGAAAAACTGTTTTTT. This encodes CASSPRANEKLFF. Supplemented by reference TRBV18 and TRBJ1-4, the full variable domain reads NAGVMQNPRHLVRRRGQEARLRCSPMKGHSHVYWYRQLPEEGLKFMVYLQKENIIDESGMPKERFSAEFPKEGPSILRIQQVVRGDSAAYFCASSPRANEKLFFGSGTQLSVL.

In its sample, this clonotype was seen a few times. V gene TRBV12-3 or TRBV12-4 combines with J gene TRBJ1-6; the D gene is possibly TRBD1 (6 bases). The ends were cut back, 8 bases at V and 16 bases at J, with 24 bases in the middle. CDR3 length equals 14 residues. The CDR3 sequence: CASAVRWGAGRLHF. Here the CDR3 DNA reads TGTGCCAGCGCCGTCCGTTGGGGGGCCGGTCGTCTCCACTTT.

This clonotype was counted between two and nine times. This may be a read error: a much more frequent sequence differs by one nucleotide. The rearrangement links TRBV7-9 to TRBJ1-1; no clear D gene. V was shortened by 5 bases and J by 1 base, with 5 bases between the two germline ends. CDR3 length: 12 residues. Germline V gene lookup returns CDR1 SEHNR and CDR2 FQNEAQ (reference sequence). CDR3 region: CASSKENTEAFF. Written as DNA, the CDR3 is TGTGCCAGCAGCAAGGAGAACACTGAAGCTTTCTTT.

This chain connects TRBV5-1 to TRBJ1-1; the match to TRBD1 covers 10 bases. CDR3 length: 19 residues. The germline V gene has CDR1 SGHRS and CDR2 YFSETQ. Unmatched junction bases numbered 13, after V lost 2 bases and J lost 0 bases. The CDR3 reads CASSFRAPGQGRLNTEAFF. CDR3 coding DNA: TGCGCCAGCAGCTTCCGCGCCCCGGGACAGGGGCGATTGAACACTGAAGCTTTCTTT. Variable domain in full (rest from reference TRBV5-1 and TRBJ1-1): KAGVTQTPRYLIKTRGQQVTLSCSPISGHRSVSWYQQTPGQGLQFLFEYFSETQRNKGNFPGRFSGRQFSNSRSEMNVSTLELGDSALYLCASSFRAPGQGRLNTEAFFGQGTRLTVV.

J is TRBJ1-1 and V is TRBV28; tentative D call: TRBD1 (6 bases). The CDR3 is made up of 15 amino acids. V was pared by 5 bases and J by 4 bases, with 17 bases between. The germline V gene has CDR1 MDHEN and CDR2 SYDVKM. The CDR3 loop reads CASSPSQGIFTEAFF. DNA of the CDR3: TGTGCCAGCAGTCCGTCACAGGGAATCTTCACTGAAGCTTTCTTT.

This chain uses TRBV12-5 with TRBJ1-1; D may be TRBD1 (6 bases). V was trimmed by 3 bases and J by 5 bases, leaving 10 bases between them. Per the germline V gene, CDR1 is LGHNT and CDR2 is FRNRAP. The CDR3 contains 13 residues. The CDR3 nucleotides are TGTGCTAGTGGTTTAGGGGGAAATACTGAAGCTTTCTTT. Its translation: CASGLGGNTEAFF.

This clonotype was detected many times. This chain uses TRBV12-3 or TRBV12-4 with TRBJ2-3; the match to TRBD2 covers 11 bases. V dropped 7 bases and J dropped 2; count of bases not matched to a gene: 5. The length of the CDR3 is 15 residues. The CDR3 is CASNLAGGPTDTQYF. The CDR3 bases are TGTGCCAGCAACCTAGCGGGGGGCCCCACAGATACGCAGTATTTT.

This clonotype was observed many times. The chain recombines TRBV20-1 with TRBJ2-7; 8 nucleotides agree with TRBD2. V lost 0 bases and J lost 9; bases outside the gene matches: 10. Germline-derived CDR1 and CDR2 are DFQATT and SNEGSKA (reference sequence). This CDR3 has 14 amino acids. The CDR3 loop reads CSARDEAGERAQYF. CDR3 sequence (DNA): TGCAGTGCTAGAGATGAAGCGGGGGAAAGGGCGCAGTACTTC.

This clonotype was picked up many times. The chain has TRBV6-4 and TRBJ2-6; possibly TRBD1 for D (5 bases). Between the trimmed V and J ends, which lost 0 bases and 3 bases, there was a span of 6 bases. Germline CDR1 and CDR2: MRHNA and SNTAGT. This CDR3 region has 15 residues. The CDR3 bases are TGTGCCAGCAGTGACTCGGGGCGTGGGGCCAACGTCCTGACTTTC. Its protein product is CASSDSGRGANVLTF.

This clonotype was found many times. The gene calls are TRBV9 and TRBJ1-2, with D possibly TRBD1 on 6 matching bases. The CDR3 runs to 13 residues. V gave up 4 bases and J gave up 3 bases, with 10 bases separating them. CDR1 and CDR2 (germline): SGDLS, YYNGEE. Here the CDR3 reads CASSLGGDYGYTF. CDR3 coding DNA: TGTGCCAGCAGCCTAGGGGGGGACTATGGCTACACCTTC.

This clonotype was counted many times. V gene TRBV20-1 combines with J gene TRBJ1-4; D may be TRBD1 (6 bases). The germline V gene encodes CDR1 DFQATT and CDR2 SNEGSKA (reference sequence). With 3 bases removed from V and 5 bases from J, the gap between germline ends came to 10 bases. The CDR3 is 13 amino acids. The CDR3 region is CSASDRINEKLFF. Here the CDR3 DNA reads TGCAGTGCTAGCGACAGGATAAATGAAAAACTGTTTTTT.

This clonotype has a count of ten or more. The V call is TRBV5-1, the J call TRBJ1-3, with a weak D call TRBD1 (5 bases). The CDR3 totals 16 residues. The V gene's germline CDR1 is SGHRS and CDR2 YFSETQ. V shed 4 bases and J shed 0 bases, with 14 bases lying between them. Here the CDR3 DNA reads TGCGCCAGCAGCCAGGGTAGGGTCGACTCTGGAAACACCATATATTTT. This sequence encodes CASSQGRVDSGNTIYF.

This clonotype was counted only a few times. The CDR3 sequence is CASSQLGLSAYEQYF. CDR3 bases: TGTGCCAGCAGCCAACTAGGGCTATCAGCCTACGAGCAGTACTTC. The chain links TRBV3-1 to TRBJ2-7; D remains ambiguous. The CDR3 is made up of 15 amino acids. Germline CDR1 is LGHDT and CDR2 is YNNKEL (reference sequence). The V gene lost 2 bases and the J gene lost 2 bases, with 13 bases spanning the gap.

This clonotype was seen a handful of times. This chain uses TRBV7-6 with TRBJ2-2; 10 nucleotides align to TRBD2. V was clipped by 6 bases and J by 4 bases; unmatched bases: 5. Germline CDR1 and CDR2: SGHVS and FNYEAQ. The CDR3 is made up of 15 amino acids. CDR3 in DNA: TGTGCCAGCAGACCTGGACTAGCGGTCACCGGGGAGCTGTTTTTT. It encodes CASRPGLAVTGELFF.

The rearrangement joins TRBV10-1 to TRBJ2-3; TRBD2 matches at 12 bases. Germline assignment: CDR1 WNHNN and CDR2 SYGVQD (reference sequence). Trimming removed 9 bases from V and 2 bases from J; junction bases left unmatched: 3. The CDR3 covers 14 residues. The CDR3 protein is CASGLAGSTDTQYF. The CDR3 nucleotides read TGCGCCAGTGGACTAGCGGGGTCCACAGATACGCAGTATTTT.